The 14 T cell receptor beta chains reported below all come from one sample, sequenced in a study of cytomegalovirus exposure and HLA in healthy donors. In the PCR, 60 Vbeta and 13 Jbeta primers were used. Sequenced by immunoSEQ multiplex PCR; TCRdb stores in-frame clones only, minus some. The table has roughly 280,000 clones, just over 70% seen once; the top ten hold about 2.2%. The sequenced sample consisted of PBMCs. The receptors derive from a female donor in good health and CMV-seronegative.

This clone appeared a few times. The CDR3: CASSATQGGANVLTF. The CDR3 region has the DNA TGTGCCAGCAGCGCAACCCAGGGGGGGGCCAACGTCCTGACTTTC. The rearrangement joins TRBV6-5 to TRBJ2-6; D possibly corresponds to TRBD1 (6 bases). The ends were cut back, 6 bases at V and 4 bases at J, with 13 bases in the middle. The CDR3 totals 15 residues. In germline, CDR1 is MNHEY, CDR2 SVGAGI.

This clone was seen a handful of times. The V call is TRBV5-8, the J call TRBJ2-1, with 8 bases fitting TRBD2. The V segment lost 1 base and the J segment 1 base; nucleotides outside the gene matches: 1. The CDR3 totals 15 residues. The germline gives CDR1 SGHTS, CDR2 YDEGEE. CDR3 bases: TGTGCCAGCAGCTTGACTAGCGGATCCTACAATGAGCAGTTCTTC. The encoded protein is CASSLTSGSYNEQFF.

CDR3 protein: CASSLQGLGSNEQFF. The CDR3 region has the DNA TGTGCCAGCAGCTTACAGGGACTAGGTAGCAATGAGCAGTTCTTC. The chain uses TRBV7-2 and TRBJ2-1, with 8 bases fitting TRBD2. The germline V gene has CDR1 SGHTA and CDR2 FQGNSA. The junction had 6 bases not matched to a gene; V was cut back by 2 bases and J by 6 bases. The CDR3 contains 15 residues. The entire variable domain, with the rest obtained from reference TRBV7-2 and TRBJ2-1, is as follows: GAGVSQSPSNKVTEKGKDVELRCDPISGHTALYWYRQSLGQGLEFLIYFQGNSAPDKSGLPSDRFSAERTGGSVSTLTIQRTQQEDSAVYLCASSLQGLGSNEQFFGPGTRLTVL.

The chain recombines TRBV7-9 with TRBJ2-7; TRBD1 matches 9 bases. CDR3 length: 16 residues. Unmatched junction bases numbered 7, after V lost 3 bases and J lost 1 base. Looked up from germline, CDR1 is SEHNR and CDR2 is FQNEAQ (reference sequence). CDR3 coding DNA: TGTGCCAGCAGCTTCGGCTACAGGGGGCCTTCCTACGAGCAGTACTTC. Protein sequence: CASSFGYRGPSYEQYF.

The chain couples TRBV27 to TRBJ1-1; 7 nucleotides line up with TRBD1. The CDR3 covers 13 residues. V lost 3 bases, J lost 5 bases, and 3 bases stayed unmatched. From germline, CDR1 is MNHEY and CDR2 SMNVEV (reference sequence). The CDR3 nucleotides read TGTGCCAGCAGTTTGACAGGGTTTACTGAAGCTTTCTTT. Protein product: CASSLTGFTEAFF.

The rearrangement joins TRBV5-6 to TRBJ2-1, with D perhaps TRBD2 (6 bases). The V and J ends lost 4 bases and 9 bases respectively, with 11 bases between them. Germline V gene data show CDR1 as SGHDT and CDR2 as YYEEEE. The CDR3 has 12 amino acids. The CDR3 DNA follows: TGTGCCAGCAGCATTACTAGCAGTGAGCAGTTCTTC. Translation gives CASSITSSEQFF.

This clone was recorded a few times. The gene calls are TRBV4-1 and TRBJ2-1, with 10 bases lining up with TRBD1. Germline V lookup: CDR1 MGHRA, CDR2 YSYEKL. J was trimmed by 3 bases and V by 0 bases; bases with no gene match: 2. The CDR3 is 16 residues long. CDR3 sequence reads: CASSQDRTGGYNEQFF. Written as DNA, the CDR3 is TGCGCCAGCAGCCAAGATCGGACAGGGGGCTACAATGAGCAGTTCTTC.

The V call is TRBV5-4, the J call TRBJ2-7, with D possibly being TRBD1 (5 bases). This CDR3 comprises 15 residues. The V end was cut by 3 bases, the J end by 4 bases, with 17 bases between. Germline CDR1 reads SGHNT; CDR2 reads YYREEE (reference sequence). The CDR3 loop reads CASSWSPGPHYEQYF. As DNA, the CDR3 is TGTGCCAGCAGCTGGTCCCCAGGGCCCCATTACGAGCAGTACTTC.

V and J are TRBV5-4 and TRBJ2-5, with TRBD2 identical over 7 bases. Near its end, the DNA agrees better with TRBJ2-7, so the J call may be wrong. The V gene's germline CDR1 is SGHNT and CDR2 YYREEE (reference sequence). The CDR3 consists of 15 residues. The CDR3 DNA is TGTGCCAGCAGCTTGGTTTCTCCTAGCGGCCACGAGCAGTACTTC. This encodes CASSLVSPSGHEQYF.

The genes are TRBV29-1 and TRBJ1-1; 7 positions match TRBD1. V shed 7 bases and J 7 bases; nucleotides not matched to a gene: 9. Germline-derived CDR1 and CDR2 are SQVTM and ANQGSEA. The CDR3 covers 12 residues. The CDR3 nucleotides read TGCAGCGCAGGGTTTCAGGGGGATGAAGCTTTCTTT. Residues: CSAGFQGDEAFF. Full variable domain (outside the CDR3, taken from reference TRBV29-1 and TRBJ1-1): SAVISQKPSRDICQRGTSLTIQCQVDSQVTMMFWYRQQPGQSLTLIATANQGSEATYESGFVIDKFPISRPNLTFSTLTVSNMSPEDSSIYLCSAGFQGDEAFFGQGTRLTVV.

The chain has TRBV7-2 and TRBJ2-7, with 12 bases that match TRBD2. J gave up 5 bases and V 3 bases, and 8 bases lay outside the gene matches. Germline loops: CDR1 SGHTA, CDR2 FQGNSA. This CDR3 spans 16 amino acids. The CDR3 region has the DNA TGTGCCAGCAGCTTCCTAGCGGGAGGGCCCTATGACGAGCAGTACTTC. Translation: CASSFLAGGPYDEQYF. The full variable domain, its missing parts supplied by reference TRBV7-2 and TRBJ2-7, is GAGVSQSPSNKVTEKGKDVELRCDPISGHTALYWYRQSLGQGLEFLIYFQGNSAPDKSGLPSDRFSAERTGGSVSTLTIQRTQQEDSAVYLCASSFLAGGPYDEQYFGPGTRLTVT.

The chain links TRBV4-1 to TRBJ2-7; 7 bases map to TRBD2. Per germline, CDR1 MGHRA and CDR2 YSYEKL. V shed 8 bases and J 2 bases; nucleotides not matched to a gene: 9. The length of the CDR3 is 14 residues. The chain's CDR3 is CASQSGVVPYEQYF. As DNA, the CDR3 is TGCGCCAGCCAGAGCGGGGTGGTCCCCTACGAGCAGTACTTC.

V usage is TRBV4-2 and J usage is TRBJ1-1; D ambiguous. Germline loops: CDR1 LGHNA, CDR2 YNFKEQ. This CDR3 is 13 amino acids long. Between the trimmed V and J ends, which lost 3 bases and 0 bases, there was a span of 5 bases. The CDR3 sequence is CASSQGMNTEAFF. The CDR3, as DNA: TGTGCCAGCAGCCAGGGCATGAACACTGAAGCTTTCTTT.

V gene TRBV29-1 combines with J gene TRBJ2-5; 8 bases match TRBD2. From germline, CDR1 is SQVTM and CDR2 ANQGSEA. Trimming at V came to 7 bases and at J to 5 bases, leaving 9 bases not matched to a gene. This CDR3 region has 13 residues. The CDR3 DNA reads as TGCAGCGCATTAAGCGGGAGACGGGAGACCCAGTACTTC. Translation gives CSALSGRRETQYF.